This TCR beta chain stems from a study of cytomegalovirus exposure and HLA in healthy donors. About the research overall: About 85 million unique TCRs from HLA-typed donors were held in an early release of data. Among about 380 genotyped donors, around 80% fell in the Caucasian-associated ancestry cluster.

For this clone: Its antigen is not identified.

The CDR3 covers 18 residues. V gave up 5 bases and J gave up 3 bases; unmatched junction bases: 11. Per germline, CDR1 SGHTA and CDR2 FQGNSA. Primers for the PCR totalled 60 Vbeta and 13 Jbeta. Clones were read by immunoSEQ multiplex PCR, and TCRdb kept only the in-frame ones, dropping some. The top ten hold around 3.3% of the sample, which has 90,000 to 150,000 clones, 60% to 85% seen once. Overall study results and limits: DRB1 showed the most TCR associations and HLA-C the fewest in a later analysis, as rates varied by HLA locus. TCR beta sequences reportedly predicted the HLA-A and HLA-B alleles of most subjects accurately.

The sample taken for sequencing was PBMCs. This rearrangement joins TRBV7-2 to TRBJ2-6; 9 bases are shared with TRBD2. The receptor was isolated from a young woman in good health and CMV-seropositive. DNA for the CDR3: TGTGCCAGCAGCCTAGTAAGGGGCGGGGGGGGTGGGGCCAACGTCCTGACTTTC. It codes for CASSLVRGGGGGANVLTF.